The sequence of this T cell receptor (beta chain) was determined in a study of a mutant IDH1 vaccine in newly diagnosed glioma. Turning to the study itself: Patients in the study were vaccinated eight times, receiving shots in weeks 1, 3, 5, 7, 11, 15, 19 and 23. Treated patients, averaging about 40 years, were about 62% male and roughly 38% female.

The time point here: week 11, during vaccination. Doses of 300 ug of mutant IDH1 20-mer peptide were given with topical imiquimod. The method was immunoSEQ multiplex PCR; TCRdb's version includes in-frame clones alone and lacks a portion of them. This table has roughly 57,000 clones, 89% appearing once. Turning to this clone: The antigen is undetermined.

Sequenced here: PBMCs, sampled from a glioma patient whose treatment included an IDH1 peptide vaccine. The TCR comes from a middle-aged man with glioma.

The CDR3: CASSFTGLTGELFF. CDR3 coding DNA: TGTGCCAGCAGTTTCACGGGGTTGACCGGGGAGCTGTTTTTT. The chain joins TRBV27 to TRBJ2-2; TRBD2 might be the D (5 bases). Trimming pared 3 bases from V and 5 bases from J, leaving 10 bases between. The germline CDR1 and CDR2 sequences are MNHEY and SMNVEV (reference sequence). The CDR3 is made up of 14 amino acids.